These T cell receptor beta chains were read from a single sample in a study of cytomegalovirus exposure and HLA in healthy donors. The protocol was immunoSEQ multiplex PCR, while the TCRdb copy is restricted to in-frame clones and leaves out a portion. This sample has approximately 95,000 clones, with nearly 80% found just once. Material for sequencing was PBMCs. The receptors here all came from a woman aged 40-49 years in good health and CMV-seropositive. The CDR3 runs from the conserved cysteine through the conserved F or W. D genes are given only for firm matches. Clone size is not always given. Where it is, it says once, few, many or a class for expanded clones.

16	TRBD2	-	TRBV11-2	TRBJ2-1	CASSMTSGRSYNEQFF	TGTGCCAGCAGCATGACTAGCGGGAGGTCCTACAATGAGCAGTTCTTC
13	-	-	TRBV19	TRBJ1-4	CASRDSSNEKLFF	TGTGCCAGTAGGGACAGCTCTAATGAAAAACTGTTTTTT
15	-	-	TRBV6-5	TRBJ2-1	CAIRRARRSYNEQFF	TGTGCCATACGGCGGGCACGACGCTCCTACAATGAGCAGTTCTTC
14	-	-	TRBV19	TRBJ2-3	CASSQGFATDTQYF	TGTGCCAGTAGTCAGGGTTTCGCCACAGATACGCAGTATTTT
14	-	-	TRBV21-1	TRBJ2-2	CASGTGRGTGELFF	TGTGCCAGCGGGACAGGGAGGGGCACCGGGGAGCTGTTTTTT
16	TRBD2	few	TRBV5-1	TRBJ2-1	CASSIRREGAYNEQFF	TGCGCCAGCAGCATTAGGCGGGAGGGAGCCTACAATGAGCAGTTCTTC
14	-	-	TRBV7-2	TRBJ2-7	CASSLVTTLYEQYF	TGTGCCAGCAGCTTAGTGACTACGCTCTACGAGCAGTACTTC
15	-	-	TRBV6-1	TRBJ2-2	CASRWEGGETGELFF	TGTGCCAGCAGGTGGGAAGGGGGAGAGACCGGGGAGCTGTTTTTT
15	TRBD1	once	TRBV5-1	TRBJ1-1	CASSFGTGPYTEAFF	TGCGCCAGCAGCTTTGGGACAGGTCCTTACACTGAAGCTTTCTTT
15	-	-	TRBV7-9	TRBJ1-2	CASSPHRGYNYGYTF	TGTGCCAGCAGCCCCCACCGCGGTTACAACTATGGCTACACCTTC
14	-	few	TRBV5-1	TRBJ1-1	CASIRSLGGTEAFF	TGCGCCAGCATTAGATCCCTGGGGGGGACTGAAGCTTTCTTT
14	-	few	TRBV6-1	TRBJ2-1	CASRGLGSLYEQFF	TGTGCCAGCAGGGGCCTCGGGAGTCTCTATGAGCAGTTCTTC
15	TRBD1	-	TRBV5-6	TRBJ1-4	CASSLVDRGYEKLFF	TGTGCCAGCAGCTTGGTGGACAGGGGTTATGAAAAACTGTTTTTT
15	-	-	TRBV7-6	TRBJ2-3	CASSLRADYTDTQYF	TGTGCCAGCAGCTTACGGGCAGACTACACAGATACGCAGTATTTT
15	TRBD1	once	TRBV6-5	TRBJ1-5	CASNYSRQGDQPQHF	TGTGCCAGCAATTACTCGAGGCAGGGGGACCAGCCCCAGCATTTT